This record looks at one T cell receptor (beta chain) sequence and its context. No antigen is known for it. The data belong to a study of T cells in Graves' hyperthyroidism and ophthalmopathy. Findings and caveats of the study: Blood also showed most of the thyroid clonotypes that were expanded above 0.001.

Authors of the study amplified TCR beta CDR3 regions from RNA transcripts. Carried out on the TCR CDR3, a first-round RT-PCR used the HTBI primer set. TCRdb re-derived calls from the multiplex PCR reads in MiXCR, one entry per CDR3 protein. The sample comprises 250,000 or so distinct CDR3 sequences, roughly 15% of which are singletons, and roughly 30% rests with the top ten. Trimming cost V 4 bases and J 5 bases, with 18 bases left between them. The germline CDR1 and CDR2 sequences are LNHDA and SQIVND (reference sequence). The CDR3 is made up of 16 amino acids. The sequenced sample was blood. The chain uses TRBV19 and TRBJ2-1, with D uncertain. The TCR originated in a woman in her 50s with Graves' hyperthyroidism that later progressed to Graves' ophthalmopathy. CDR3 bases: TGTGCCAGTAGTAACCGACAACCCACAGCCCACAATGAGCAGTTCTTC. Translated: CASSNRQPTAHNEQFF.